Below are 22 T cell receptor beta chains sequenced from a single sample in a study of cytomegalovirus exposure and HLA in healthy donors. The PCR employed 60 Vbeta primers together with 13 Jbeta primers. The table came from immunoSEQ multiplex PCR; TCRdb's copy has only in-frame clones and leaves some out. Here the sample spans under 200,000 clones, around 83% being singletons. The sample was PBMCs. The receptors come from a man aged 40-55 years in good health and CMV-seropositive.

V usage is TRBV13 and J usage is TRBJ2-7, with 7 bases fitting TRBD1. The CDR3 contains 14 residues. J lost 3 bases, V lost 5 bases, and 7 bases had no gene match. Germline lookup yields CDR1 PRHDT and CDR2 FYEKMQ (reference sequence). In DNA, the CDR3 is TGTGCCAGCAGCCCAGGGACAGAAGACTACGAGCAGTACTTC. Translated, it gives CASSPGTEDYEQYF.

This chain joins TRBV11-2 and TRBJ1-5, with 11 bases fitting TRBD1. Germline assignment: CDR1 SGHAT and CDR2 FQNNGV. The CDR3 sequence is 17 residues long. V was pared by 1 base and J by 2 bases, with 4 bases of the junction left unmatched. This chain's CDR3 is CASSLGTGGRGNQPQHF. The CDR3 region has the DNA TGTGCCAGCAGCTTAGGGACAGGGGGCCGTGGCAATCAGCCCCAGCATTTT. Combining the CDR3 with reference TRBV11-2 and TRBJ1-5 gives the whole variable domain EAGVAQSPRYKIIEKRQSVAFWCNPISGHATLYWYQQILGQGPKLLIQFQNNGVVDDSQLPKDRFSAERLKGVDSTLKIQPAKLEDSAVYLCASSLGTGGRGNQPQHFGDGTRLSIL.

V usage is TRBV25-1 and J usage is TRBJ1-6; TRBD1 might be the D (5 bases). CDR1 is MGHDK and CDR2 is SYGVNS in the germline V gene. V lost 6 bases and J 7 bases, leaving 13 bases between the germline ends. This CDR3 has 14 residues. The DNA for the CDR3 is TGTGCCAGCAGCGATAGACGGGGGAATTCACCCCTCCACTTT. As protein: CASSDRRGNSPLHF. Looking up the rest from reference TRBV25-1 and TRBJ1-6 gives the full variable domain: EADIYQTPRYLVIGTGKKITLECSQTMGHDKMYWYQQDPGMELHLIHYSYGVNSTEKGDLSSESTVSRIRTEHFPLTLESARPSHTSQYLCASSDRRGNSPLHFGNGTRLTVT.

This chain joins TRBV6-7 and TRBJ2-5, with a tentative D call TRBD1 (5 bases). TRBV6-7 is an open reading frame whose function is uncertain. Trimming left V 3 bases short and J 1 base short, with 12 bases between. There are 15 residues in the CDR3. CDR3 in DNA: TGTGCCAGCAGTTATCTGACAGAAACCCAAGAGACCCAGTACTTC. Protein product: CASSYLTETQETQYF.

The chain joins TRBV28 to TRBJ1-5; D is perhaps TRBD1 (6 bases). The germline CDR1 and CDR2 sequences are MDHEN and SYDVKM. The CDR3 has 11 residues. The V and J ends lost 3 bases and 15 bases respectively, with 12 bases between them. The CDR3 DNA reads TGTGCCAGCAGTTTGTGGGGGCCCGGGCATTTT. Translation: CASSLWGPGHF.

This chain connects TRBV28 to TRBJ2-1; no reliable D call. The CDR3 length is 13 residues. The V end was cut by 2 bases, the J end by 6 bases, with 8 bases between. Germline values: CDR1 MDHEN, CDR2 SYDVKM. Here the CDR3 DNA reads TGTGCCAGCAGTTTAGACACGGCCAATGAGCAGTTCTTC. It yields the protein CASSLDTANEQFF. Combining the CDR3 with reference TRBV28 and TRBJ2-1 gives the whole variable domain DVKVTQSSRYLVKRTGEKVFLECVQDMDHENMFWYRQDPGLGLRLIYFSYDVKMKEKGDIPEGYSVSREKKERFSLILESASTNQTSMYLCASSLDTANEQFFGPGTRLTVL.

Only a few counts were recorded for this clone. The chain uses TRBV27 and TRBJ2-5; TRBD2 matches at 11 bases. The J call is uncertain, as TRBJ2-7 better fits the DNA end. Germline lookup yields CDR1 MNHEY and CDR2 SMNVEV (reference sequence). The CDR3 runs to 16 residues. The CDR3 region is CASSLFTSGSAYEQYF. The CDR3, as DNA: TGTGCCAGCAGTTTATTTACTAGCGGGAGTGCCTACGAGCAGTACTTC.

The rearrangement uses TRBV7-2 and TRBJ2-7, with TRBD2 identical over 10 bases. The CDR3 is made up of 13 amino acids. Germline V CDR1 and CDR2: SGHTA, FQGNSA. V lost 5 bases and J lost 7; bases outside the gene matches: 5. The CDR3 reads CASSPSGSREQYF. As DNA, the CDR3 is TGTGCCAGCAGCCCTAGCGGGAGTCGAGAGCAGTACTTC.

The gene calls are TRBV7-8 and TRBJ2-1; 9 nucleotides line up with TRBD1. The CDR3 sequence is 16 residues long. J was trimmed by 8 bases and V by 5 bases; bases with no gene match: 13. CDR1 SGHVS and CDR2 FQNEAQ come from the germline V gene. The CDR3 coding sequence is TGTGCCAGCAGCCCGCTCGGGACAGGGATCAACTATGAGCAGTTCTTC. It codes for CASSPLGTGINYEQFF.

This clone was seen only once. The chain uses TRBV9 and TRBJ2-2; 9 bases match TRBD2. V lost 2 bases and J lost 2; bases outside the gene matches: 7. The germline gives CDR1 SGDLS, CDR2 YYNGEE. The CDR3 sequence is 17 residues long. Here the CDR3 DNA reads TGTGCCAGCAGCGTGACAGGGCTAGCGGGAAACACCGGGGAGCTGTTTTTT. As protein: CASSVTGLAGNTGELFF.

The chain couples TRBV9 to TRBJ1-1; no definite D call. V was clipped by 2 bases and J by 1 base, with 9 bases between them. Germline V lookup: CDR1 SGDLS, CDR2 YYNGEE. CDR3 length: 14 amino acids. Written as DNA, the CDR3 is TGTGCCAGCAGCGTCGTAGGAGGGAACACTGAAGCTTTCTTT. This gives the protein CASSVVGGNTEAFF.

The chain carries TRBV6-1 and TRBJ2-2; D is perhaps TRBD2 (6 bases). Germline CDR1 reads MNHNS; CDR2 reads SASEGT. The CDR3 loop spans 14 amino acids. The V end was cut by 8 bases, the J end by 3 bases, with 13 bases between. The CDR3 loop reads CASGGTVDTGELFF. CDR3 DNA: TGTGCCAGCGGCGGGACGGTCGACACCGGGGAGCTGTTTTTT.

The chain carries TRBV6-1 and TRBJ2-6, with a tentative D call TRBD1 (6 bases). The CDR3 runs to 16 residues. V was shortened by 4 bases and J by 0 bases, with 10 bases between the two germline ends. Germline V gives CDR1 MNHNS, CDR2 SASEGT. The CDR3 bases are TGTGCCAGCAGTGGGGGGCCAGGCTCTGGGGCCAACGTCCTGACTTTC. Translation gives CASSGGPGSGANVLTF.

The chain employs TRBV18 and TRBJ2-7, with TRBD2 matching 9 bases. Germline loops: CDR1 KGHSH, CDR2 LQKENI. The CDR3 loop spans 13 amino acids. J was trimmed by 8 bases and V by 3 bases; bases with no gene match: 5. CDR3 sequence reads: CASSPLAGTKQYF. The CDR3 DNA reads TGTGCCAGCTCACCCCTAGCGGGAACAAAGCAGTACTTC.

The chain has TRBV2 and TRBJ2-1; 10 nucleotides agree with TRBD2. The CDR3 extends over 19 amino acids. The V and J ends lost 4 bases and 0 bases, in that order; junction bases with no gene match: 12. CDR1 is SNHLY and CDR2 is FYNNEI in the germline V gene. CDR3 bases: TGTGCCAGCAGTGGGATAGCGGGAGGACCTGGAAGCTCCTACAATGAGCAGTTCTTC. Its protein product is CASSGIAGGPGSSYNEQFF. The variable domain in full, completed from reference TRBV2 and TRBJ2-1, reads EPEVTQTPSHQVTQMGQEVILRCVPISNHLYFYWYRQILGQKVEFLVSFYNNEISEKSEIFDDQFSVERPDGSNFTLKIRSTKLEDSAMYFCASSGIAGGPGSSYNEQFFGPGTRLTVL.

V gene TRBV19 combines with J gene TRBJ2-5, with D perhaps matching TRBD2 (5 bases). The DNA end lines up better with TRBJ2-7; the J call may be wrong. CDR3 length equals 15 residues. Germline CDR1 LNHDA, CDR2 SQIVND (reference sequence). The CDR3 sequence: CASSTARDRSYEQYF. The CDR3 bases are TGTGCCAGTAGTACGGCGAGGGATCGGAGCTACGAGCAGTACTTC.

The rearrangement joins TRBV4-3 to TRBJ2-7; TRBD2 matches 10 bases. Per germline, CDR1 LGHNA and CDR2 YSLEER. Unmatched junction bases numbered 4, after V lost 4 bases and J lost 1 base. The length of the CDR3 is 15 residues. In nucleotides, the CDR3 is TGCGCCAGCAGCCCCGGACTAGCGGATTCCTACGAGCAGTACTTC. The encoded protein is CASSPGLADSYEQYF.

This rearrangement joins TRBV5-1 to TRBJ2-3; 10 nucleotides match TRBD2. Germline lookup yields CDR1 SGHRS and CDR2 YFSETQ. V shed 2 bases and J 2 bases; nucleotides not matched to a gene: 8. The CDR3 covers 17 residues. CDR3: CASSFFPGTSVTDTQYF. CDR3 nucleotides: TGCGCCAGCAGCTTCTTCCCCGGGACTAGCGTCACAGATACGCAGTATTTT.

The genes are TRBV28 and TRBJ1-1, with TRBD1 matching over 9 bases. Germline CDR1 is MDHEN and CDR2 is SYDVKM. J was trimmed by 5 bases and V by 4 bases; bases with no gene match: 8. There are 15 residues in the CDR3. The CDR3 bases are TGTGCCAGCAGTTACGGGACAGGGTATGAAACTGAAGCTTTCTTT. This sequence encodes CASSYGTGYETEAFF.

V and J are TRBV7-2 and TRBJ2-1, with D unclear. The CDR3 runs to 14 residues. Per the germline V gene, CDR1 is SGHTA and CDR2 is FQGNSA. The ends were cut back, 3 bases at V and 3 bases at J, with 9 bases in the middle. The CDR3 region is CASSLLPGYNEQFF. CDR3 nucleotides: TGTGCCAGCAGCTTGCTACCGGGCTACAATGAGCAGTTCTTC.

The V and J genes are TRBV5-8 and TRBJ2-1; perhaps TRBD2 as D (5 bases). V was trimmed by 5 bases and J by 4 bases, leaving 22 bases between them. Per the germline V gene, CDR1 is SGHTS and CDR2 is YDEGEE. This CDR3 region has 17 residues. Here the CDR3 DNA reads TGTGCCAGCAGTCCATTCCGTAGGGAGAGGCCTTACAATGAGCAGTTCTTC. Amino acid sequence: CASSPFRRERPYNEQFF.

This clone was observed a few times. The chain links TRBV12-5 to TRBJ2-1, with TRBD2 matching 11 bases. Germline trimming cut 5 bases from V and 3 bases from J; bases unmatched to any gene: 9. Germline CDR1 and CDR2: LGHNT and FRNRAP. The CDR3 sequence is 17 residues long. CDR3 coding DNA: TGTGCTAGTGGTCGCGGAACTAGCGGGAGTAACTACAATGAGCAGTTCTTC. Translated, it gives CASGRGTSGSNYNEQFF.